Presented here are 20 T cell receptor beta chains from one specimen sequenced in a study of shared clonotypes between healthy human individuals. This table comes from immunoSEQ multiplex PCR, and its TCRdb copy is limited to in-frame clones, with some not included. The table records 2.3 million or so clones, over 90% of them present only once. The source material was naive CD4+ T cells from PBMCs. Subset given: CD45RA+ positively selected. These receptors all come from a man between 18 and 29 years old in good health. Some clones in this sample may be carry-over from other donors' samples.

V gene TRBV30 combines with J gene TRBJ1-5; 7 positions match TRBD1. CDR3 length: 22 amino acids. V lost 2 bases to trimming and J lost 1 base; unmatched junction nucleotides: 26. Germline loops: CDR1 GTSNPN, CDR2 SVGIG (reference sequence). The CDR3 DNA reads TGTGCCTGGAGTCCCTACCTCTACCTTCGGGACAGAGGCCTACTCAGCAATCAGCCCCAGCATTTT. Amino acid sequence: CAWSPYLYLRDRGLLSNQPQHF.

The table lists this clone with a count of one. The CDR3 DNA reads as TGCGCCAGCAGTGATGGAGGGCCACCCTACGAGCAGTACTTC. This codes for CASSDGGPPYEQYF. The chain employs TRBV10-1 and TRBJ2-7; tentative D call: TRBD2 (6 bases). The CDR3 consists of 14 residues. Germline V gene data show CDR1 as WNHNN and CDR2 as SYGVQD (reference sequence). V was cut by 3 bases and J by 2 bases, with 11 bases left in between.

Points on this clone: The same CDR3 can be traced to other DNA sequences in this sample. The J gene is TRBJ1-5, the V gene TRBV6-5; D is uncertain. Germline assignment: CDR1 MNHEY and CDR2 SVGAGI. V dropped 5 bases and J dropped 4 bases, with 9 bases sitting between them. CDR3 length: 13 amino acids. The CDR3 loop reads CASSQSRNQPQHF. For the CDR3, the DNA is TGTGCCAGCAGTCAATCACGGAATCAGCCCCAGCATTTT.

CDR3: CSVVFSRFSRAAYEQYF. The CDR3, as DNA: TGCAGCGTTGTTTTTTCCAGATTTTCGCGGGCCGCCTACGAGCAGTACTTC. The V call is TRBV29-1, the J call TRBJ2-7, with D possibly TRBD2 on 5 matching bases. This CDR3 has 17 residues. V shed 4 bases and J shed 2 bases, with 24 bases lying between them. Germline V lookup: CDR1 SQVTM, CDR2 ANQGSEA.

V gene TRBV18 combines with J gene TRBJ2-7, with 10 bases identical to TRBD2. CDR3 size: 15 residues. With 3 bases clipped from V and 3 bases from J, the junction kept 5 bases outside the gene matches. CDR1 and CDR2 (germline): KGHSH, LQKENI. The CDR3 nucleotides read TGTGCCAGCTCACCTCCGGGACTAGCGTACTACGAGCAGTACTTC. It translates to CASSPPGLAYYEQYF.

As DNA, the CDR3 is TGCGCCAGCAGCCAAGATGTAGCTAGCGGATACAATGAGCAGTTCTTC. Encoded protein: CASSQDVASGYNEQFF. The chain links TRBV4-3 to TRBJ2-1; 7 bases are shared with TRBD2. The germline gives CDR1 LGHNA, CDR2 YSLEER. The CDR3 is made up of 16 amino acids. V was clipped by 0 bases and J by 4 bases; unmatched bases: 6.

Here the CDR3 reads CATKLAGGNEQYF. CDR3 nucleotide sequence: TGTGCCACCAAACTAGCGGGTGGCAACGAGCAGTACTTC. The genes are TRBV10-3 and TRBJ2-7; 9 bases are a match to TRBD2. The CDR3 is 13 residues long. V gave up 10 bases and J gave up 5 bases; unmatched junction bases: 9. Germline V gene sequence: CDR1 ENHRY, CDR2 SYGVKD.

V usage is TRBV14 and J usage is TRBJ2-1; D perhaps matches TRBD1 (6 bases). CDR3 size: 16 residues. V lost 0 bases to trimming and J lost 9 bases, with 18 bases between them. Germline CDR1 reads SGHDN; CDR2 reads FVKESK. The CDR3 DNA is TGTGCCAGCAGCCAAGAATTAATACTAGTCAGGGGTGAGCAGTTCTTC. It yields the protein CASSQELILVRGEQFF.

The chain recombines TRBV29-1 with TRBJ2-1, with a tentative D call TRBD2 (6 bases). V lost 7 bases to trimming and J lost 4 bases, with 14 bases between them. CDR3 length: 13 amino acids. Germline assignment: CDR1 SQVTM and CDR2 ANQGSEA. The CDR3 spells CSAVPGRYNEQFF. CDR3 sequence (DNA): TGCAGCGCCGTCCCGGGGAGGTACAATGAGCAGTTCTTC.

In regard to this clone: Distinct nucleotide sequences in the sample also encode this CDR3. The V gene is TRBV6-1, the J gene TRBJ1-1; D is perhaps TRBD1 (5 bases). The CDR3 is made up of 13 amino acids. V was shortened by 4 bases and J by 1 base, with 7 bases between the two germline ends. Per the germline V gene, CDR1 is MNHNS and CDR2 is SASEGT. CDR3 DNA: TGTGCCAGCAGTGTGGGGGGGAACACTGAAGCTTTCTTT. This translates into CASSVGGNTEAFF.

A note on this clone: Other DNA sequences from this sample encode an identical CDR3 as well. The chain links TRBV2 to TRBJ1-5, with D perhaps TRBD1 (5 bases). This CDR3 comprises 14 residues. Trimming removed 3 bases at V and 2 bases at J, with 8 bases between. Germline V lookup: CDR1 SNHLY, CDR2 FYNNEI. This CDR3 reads CASSDRVGNQPQHF. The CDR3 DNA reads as TGTGCCAGCAGTGACAGGGTGGGCAATCAGCCCCAGCATTTT.

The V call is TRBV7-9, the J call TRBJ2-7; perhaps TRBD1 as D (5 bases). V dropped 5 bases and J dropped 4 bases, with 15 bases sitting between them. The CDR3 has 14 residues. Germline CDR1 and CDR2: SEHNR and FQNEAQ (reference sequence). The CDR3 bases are TGTGCCAGCAGCGGAACAGGAAGCTGGTACGAGCAGTACTTC. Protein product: CASSGTGSWYEQYF. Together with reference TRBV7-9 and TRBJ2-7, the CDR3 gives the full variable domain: DTGVSQNPRHKITKRGQNVTFRCDPISEHNRLYWYRQTLGQGPEFLTYFQNEAQLEKSRLLSDRFSAERPKGSFSTLEIQRTEQGDSAMYLCASSGTGSWYEQYFGPGTRLTVT.

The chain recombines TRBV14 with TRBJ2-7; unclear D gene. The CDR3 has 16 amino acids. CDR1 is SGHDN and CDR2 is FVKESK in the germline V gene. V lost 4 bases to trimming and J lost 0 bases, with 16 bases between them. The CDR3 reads CASSLRVGASSYEQYF. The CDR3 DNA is TGTGCCAGCAGCCTCCGTGTTGGCGCGAGCTCCTACGAGCAGTACTTC.

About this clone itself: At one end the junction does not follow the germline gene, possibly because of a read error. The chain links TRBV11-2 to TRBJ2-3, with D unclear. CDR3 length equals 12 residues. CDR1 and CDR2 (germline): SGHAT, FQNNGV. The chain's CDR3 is CASSTFHSMQSF. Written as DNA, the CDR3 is TGTGCCAGCAGCACCTTCCATTCGATGCAGTCTTTT.

The CDR3 loop reads CASSQDPQQGQGLNTEAFF. The CDR3 DNA is TGCGCCAGCAGCCAAGATCCCCAGCAGGGCCAGGGGTTGAACACTGAAGCTTTCTTT. The chain employs TRBV4-1 and TRBJ1-1; possible D gene TRBD1, 6 bases. Per germline, CDR1 MGHRA and CDR2 YSYEKL. This CDR3 is built from 19 residues. Trimming removed 0 bases from V and 0 bases from J, with 20 bases in between.

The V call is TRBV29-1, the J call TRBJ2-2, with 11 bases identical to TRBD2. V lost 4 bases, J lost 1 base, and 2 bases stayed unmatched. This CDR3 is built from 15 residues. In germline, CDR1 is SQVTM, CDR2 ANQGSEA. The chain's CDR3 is CSVGLAGWNTGELFF. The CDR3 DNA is TGCAGCGTTGGACTAGCGGGATGGAACACCGGGGAGCTGTTTTTT.

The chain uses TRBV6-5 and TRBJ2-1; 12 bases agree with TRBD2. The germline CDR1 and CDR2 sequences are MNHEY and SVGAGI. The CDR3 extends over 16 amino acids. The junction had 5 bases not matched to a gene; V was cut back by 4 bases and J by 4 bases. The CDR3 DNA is TGTGCCAGCAGTTTTGATGGACTAGCGGGGTACAATGAGCAGTTCTTC. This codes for CASSFDGLAGYNEQFF.

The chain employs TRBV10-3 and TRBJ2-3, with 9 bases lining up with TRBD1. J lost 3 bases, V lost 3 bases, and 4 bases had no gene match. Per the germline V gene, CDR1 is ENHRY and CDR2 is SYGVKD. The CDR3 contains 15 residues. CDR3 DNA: TGTGCCATCAGTGATATGGGACAGGGTACAGATACGCAGTATTTT. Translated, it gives CAISDMGQGTDTQYF.

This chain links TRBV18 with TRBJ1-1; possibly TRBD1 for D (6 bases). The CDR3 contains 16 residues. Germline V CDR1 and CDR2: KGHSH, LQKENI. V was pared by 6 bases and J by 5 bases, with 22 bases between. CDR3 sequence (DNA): TGTGCCAGCTCCATCAGACCACAGGGTAGGGGGACTGAAGCTTTCTTT. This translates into CASSIRPQGRGTEAFF.

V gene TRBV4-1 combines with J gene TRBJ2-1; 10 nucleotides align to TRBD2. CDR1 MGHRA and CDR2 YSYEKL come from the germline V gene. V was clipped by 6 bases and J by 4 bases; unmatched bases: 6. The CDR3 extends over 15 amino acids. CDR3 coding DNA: TGCGCCAGCAGACCCCCTAGCGGGAGTTACAATGAGCAGTTCTTC. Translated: CASRPPSGSYNEQFF.